Sequencing of this T cell receptor (beta chain) was carried out in a study of OX40 agonist ivuxolimab in advanced cancers. Overall study context: Subjects had a mean age of roughly 60 years, with a range of roughly 20 to 79; around 83% were male. Study-wide results and caveats: No antigen was identified for the clonally expanded peripheral T cells. Clonal expansion was seen in CD4+ and CD8+ blood T cells by week 6 at 0.1 to 3.0 mg/kg.

CDR3 length: 15 residues. V lost 0 bases and J lost 3, with 8 bases in between. Germline loops: CDR1 SGHTA, CDR2 FQGNSA. As for this clone: Its matching antigen is unknown.

Assay: immunoSEQ multiplex PCR; the TCRdb copy retains only in-frame clones and omits some. The sample lists about 110,000 clones, less than 95% occurring once. The sample was CD4+ or CD8+ T cells sorted from blood, taken in a trial of the OX40 agonist ivuxolimab. This receptor was obtained from an adult with an advanced solid tumor such as melanoma, head and neck, liver or kidney cancer. V gene TRBV7-2 combines with J gene TRBJ1-4; D is unresolved. The CDR3 DNA is TGTGCCAGCAGCTTAGCCCGAAGACCTAATGAAAAACTGTTTTTT. Its translation: CASSLARRPNEKLFF.